This TCR beta chain was documented in a study of T-cell reconstitution after alpha-beta-depleted transplantation in children. Ten or more counts support this clonotype. Its cognate antigen is unknown. Study-level points and caveats: About two months after transplant, alpha-beta T cells reportedly came from several hundred expanded graft clones.

V was pared by 6 bases and J by 1 base, with 13 bases of the junction left unmatched. CDR3 size: 17 residues. Unique molecular identifiers were built into the TCRbeta library. From the PCR reads, TCRdb called clonotypes with MiXCR, one entry per CDR3 protein. The sample yields over 150,000 distinct CDR3 sequences, around 10% seen once. The source is a boy aged 2 to 9 with acute myeloid leukemia, due to receive a stem cell transplant. This rearrangement joins TRBV12-3 or TRBV12-4 to TRBJ2-3, with TRBD1 identical over 7 bases. The sample here was PBMCs, taken before TCRalphabeta/CD19-depleted stem cell transplant. The CDR3 sequence: CASRPTAGTARTDTQYF. In DNA form, the CDR3 reads TGTGCCAGCAGACCTACCGCCGGGACAGCACGCACAGATACGCAGTATTTT.